This T cell receptor beta chain stems from a study of Ad26.COV2.S vaccination and SARS-CoV-2 variants. Overall study results and limits: Possible underestimation of total T cell responses by the TCR breadth and depth analyses was noted. Comparable non-spike TCR breadth was observed in vaccine and placebo recipients. Reportedly, spike-specific CD8+ and CD4+ T cell responses achieved substantial breadth once vaccination had taken place. Vaccine recipients surpassed placebo recipients in spike-specific TCR breadth.

The assay was immunoSEQ multiplex PCR, and TCRdb's table has in-frame clones only and misses some. The sample carries some 190,000 clones, around 90% recorded once. Note on this clone: Its antigen is undetermined.

CDR3 length equals 15 residues. The ends lost 3 bases at V and 4 bases at J; junction bases unmatched: 9. CDR1 is SGDLS and CDR2 is YYNGEE in the germline V gene. This chain joins TRBV9 and TRBJ1-1; 7 nucleotides align to TRBD1. The TCR sequence derives from a human donor who had recovered from COVID-19. Sample: peripheral blood, taken after recovery from COVID-19. This CDR3 reads CASSGHRDSLTEAFF. In DNA, the CDR3 is TGTGCCAGCAGCGGTCACCGGGACAGTCTCACTGAAGCTTTCTTT.